This entry features one TCR beta chain sequence. Its specificity is not known. Other nucleotide sequences in the sample specify the same CDR3. These data are taken from a study of Ad26.COV2.S vaccination and SARS-CoV-2 variants. Study conclusions and caveats: Researchers cautioned that TCR breadth and depth analyses may have underestimated total T cell responses. Reported findings describe substantial breadth in spike-specific CD8+ and CD4+ T cell responses following vaccination. Spike-specific TCR breadth ran higher among vaccine recipients than placebo recipients. Similar non-spike TCR breadth was observed in recipients of vaccine and of placebo.

Sequencing used immunoSEQ multiplex PCR; TCRdb keeps in-frame clones, though not all of them. The sample records approximately 140,000 clones, roughly 85% being singletons. The V and J ends lost 1 base and 2 bases respectively, with 7 bases between them. Looked up from germline, CDR1 is SGHVS and CDR2 is FQNEAQ. This CDR3 is 14 amino acids long. V usage is TRBV7-8 and J usage is TRBJ2-3, with D possibly being TRBD2 (6 bases). The sequence was obtained from a human donor who had recovered from COVID-19. The sample in question was peripheral blood, obtained after recovery from COVID-19. The CDR3 spells CASSLGGDTDTQYF. DNA for the CDR3: TGTGCCAGCAGCTTAGGGGGGGACACAGATACGCAGTATTTT.